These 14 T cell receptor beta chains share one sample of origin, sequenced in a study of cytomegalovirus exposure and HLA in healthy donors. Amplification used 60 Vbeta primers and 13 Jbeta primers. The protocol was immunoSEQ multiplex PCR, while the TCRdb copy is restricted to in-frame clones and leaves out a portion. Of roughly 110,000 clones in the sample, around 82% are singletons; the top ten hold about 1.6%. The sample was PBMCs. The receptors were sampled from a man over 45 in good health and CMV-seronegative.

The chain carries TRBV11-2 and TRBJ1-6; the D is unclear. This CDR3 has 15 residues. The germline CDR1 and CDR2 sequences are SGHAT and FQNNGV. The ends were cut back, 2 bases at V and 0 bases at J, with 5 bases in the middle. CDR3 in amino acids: CASSLSGSYNSPLHF. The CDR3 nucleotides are TGTGCCAGCAGCTTATCCGGCTCCTATAATTCACCCCTCCACTTT.

CDR3 residues: CASTNAQGAGGYTF. CDR3 coding DNA: TGTGCCAGCACCAACGCTCAGGGGGCTGGTGGCTACACCTTC. The rearrangement links TRBV6-5 to TRBJ1-2; TRBD1 matches 8 bases. Germline V gene data show CDR1 as MNHEY and CDR2 as SVGAGI. The CDR3 length is 14 residues. V shed 7 bases, J shed 7 bases, and the junction held 11 bases outside the gene matches.

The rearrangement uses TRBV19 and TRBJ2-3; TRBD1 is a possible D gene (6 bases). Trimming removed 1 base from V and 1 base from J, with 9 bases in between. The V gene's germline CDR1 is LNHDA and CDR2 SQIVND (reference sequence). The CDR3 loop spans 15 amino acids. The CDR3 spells CASSIGNRGTDTQYF. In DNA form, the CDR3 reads TGTGCCAGTAGTATAGGGAACAGGGGCACAGATACGCAGTATTTT.

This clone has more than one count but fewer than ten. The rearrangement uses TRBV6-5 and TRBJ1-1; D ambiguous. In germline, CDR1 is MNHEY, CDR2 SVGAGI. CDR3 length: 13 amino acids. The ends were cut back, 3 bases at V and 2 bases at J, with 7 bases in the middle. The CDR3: CASSYSRNTEAFF. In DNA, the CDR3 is TGTGCCAGCAGTTATAGCAGAAACACTGAAGCTTTCTTT.

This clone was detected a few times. CDR3 DNA: TGTGCCAGCAGCCAAGATCACGGGGGGTTTGAAGCTTTCTTT. Its protein product is CASSQDHGGFEAFF. This chain joins TRBV4-2 and TRBJ1-1; TRBD1 is a possible D gene (5 bases). The germline V and J ends were trimmed by 0 bases and 7 bases, with 12 bases remaining between them. Germline values: CDR1 LGHNA, CDR2 YNFKEQ. The CDR3 has 14 amino acids.

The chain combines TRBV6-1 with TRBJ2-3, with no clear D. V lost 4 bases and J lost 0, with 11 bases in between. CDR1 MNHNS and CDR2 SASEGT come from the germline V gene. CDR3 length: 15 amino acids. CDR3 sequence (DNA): TGTGCCAGCAGTGGCTACTTGTCGAGCACAGATACGCAGTATTTT. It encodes CASSGYLSSTDTQYF.

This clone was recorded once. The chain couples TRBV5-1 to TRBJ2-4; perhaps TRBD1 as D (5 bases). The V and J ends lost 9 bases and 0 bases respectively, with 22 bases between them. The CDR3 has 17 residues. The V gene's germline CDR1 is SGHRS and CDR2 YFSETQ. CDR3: CATPKPTGPLAKNIQYF. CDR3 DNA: TGCGCCACTCCAAAACCTACAGGCCCTCTAGCCAAAAACATTCAGTACTTC. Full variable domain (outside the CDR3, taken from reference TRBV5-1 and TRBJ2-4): KAGVTQTPRYLIKTRGQQVTLSCSPISGHRSVSWYQQTPGQGLQFLFEYFSETQRNKGNFPGRFSGRQFSNSRSEMNVSTLELGDSALYLCATPKPTGPLAKNIQYFGAGTRLSVL.

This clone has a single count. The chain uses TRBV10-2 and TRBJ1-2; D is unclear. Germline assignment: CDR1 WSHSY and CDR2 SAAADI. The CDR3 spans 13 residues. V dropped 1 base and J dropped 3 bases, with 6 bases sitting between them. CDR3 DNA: TGCGCCAGCAGTGAGTGGGCAGACTATGGCTACACCTTC. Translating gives CASSEWADYGYTF.

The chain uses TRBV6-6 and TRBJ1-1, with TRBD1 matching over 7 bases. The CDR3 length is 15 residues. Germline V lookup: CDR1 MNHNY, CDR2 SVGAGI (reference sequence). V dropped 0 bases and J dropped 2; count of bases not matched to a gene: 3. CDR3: CASSYSGQYNTEAFF. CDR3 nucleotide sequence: TGTGCCAGCAGTTACTCGGGACAGTATAACACTGAAGCTTTCTTT.

The CDR3 region has the DNA TGTGCCAGCAGCTTGGCCGTAGCGGTCTACAATGAGCAGTTCTTC. Its translation is CASSLAVAVYNEQFF. V and J are TRBV5-5 and TRBJ2-1; possible D gene TRBD2, 6 bases. CDR1 and CDR2 from the germline V gene are SGHKS and YYEKEE (reference sequence). V was trimmed by 0 bases and J by 3 bases, leaving 10 bases between them. The CDR3 contains 15 residues. The variable domain in full, completed from reference TRBV5-5 and TRBJ2-1, reads DAGVTQSPTHLIKTRGQQVTLRCSPISGHKSVSWYQQVLGQGPQFIFQYYEKEERGRGNFPDRFSARQFPNYSSELNVNALLLGDSALYLCASSLAVAVYNEQFFGPGTRLTVL.

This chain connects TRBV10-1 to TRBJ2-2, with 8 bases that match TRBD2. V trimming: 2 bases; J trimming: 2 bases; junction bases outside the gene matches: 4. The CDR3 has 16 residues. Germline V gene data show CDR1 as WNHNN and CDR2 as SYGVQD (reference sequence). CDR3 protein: CASSEGAGVNTGELFF. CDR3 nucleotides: TGCGCCAGCAGTGAGGGAGCGGGGGTAAACACCGGGGAGCTGTTTTTT.

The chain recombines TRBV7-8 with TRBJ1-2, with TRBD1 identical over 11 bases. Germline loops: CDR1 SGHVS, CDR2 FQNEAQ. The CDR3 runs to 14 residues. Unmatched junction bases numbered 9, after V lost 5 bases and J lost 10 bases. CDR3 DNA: TGTGCCAGCAGCCTAACCGGGACAGGGGGATTCTACACCTTC. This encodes CASSLTGTGGFYTF.

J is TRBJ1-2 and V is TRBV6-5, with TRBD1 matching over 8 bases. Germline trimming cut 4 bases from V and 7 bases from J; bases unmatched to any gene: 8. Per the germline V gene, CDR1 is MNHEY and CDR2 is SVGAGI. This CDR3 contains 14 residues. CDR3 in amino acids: CASSLADRAGGYTF. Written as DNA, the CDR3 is TGTGCCAGCAGTTTAGCGGACAGGGCCGGTGGCTACACCTTC.

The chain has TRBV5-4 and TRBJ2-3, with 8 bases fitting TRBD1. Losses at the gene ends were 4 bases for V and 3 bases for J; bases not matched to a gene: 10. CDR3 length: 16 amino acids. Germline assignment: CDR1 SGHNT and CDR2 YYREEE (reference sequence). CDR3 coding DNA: TGTGCCAGCAGCGTCCCAGGGGGCTTGGGGACAGATACGCAGTATTTT. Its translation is CASSVPGGLGTDTQYF.